This T cell receptor (beta chain) originates from a study of persistence of HIV-infected CD4 T cells (dated by TCRdb to the early 2020s). Broadly, across the study: The study isolated CMV- and HIV-1 Gag-responding CD4+ T cells from ART-treated individuals to examine antigen-driven clonal expansion of HIV-1-infected cells. The median time participants had been on suppressive ART was 7 to 9 years. Peripheral blood samples of up to about 180 mL were taken at multiple time points, with the exception of a couple of participants who underwent leukapheresis at a single time point. TCRbeta sequencing assessed the clonality of all cells in each sorted population, while proviral sequencing assessed the clonality of infected cells. The TCR cluster analysis across participants included about 8 participants for CMV and about 7 participants for Gag.

As for this clone: This clone's antigen is unknown. No qualities accompany the bases; no much larger clone lies one base away.

The treatment or condition label on this specimen signifies: suppressive antiretroviral therapy. Lysates of CMV-infected fibroblasts at about 10 ug/mL were used to stimulate the cells. Memory CD4+ T cells that did not respond, being CD40L-negative, CD69-negative and CD45RO-high, were sorted as memory populations depleted of antigen-responding cells. HIV-1-infected adults in whom suppressive ART had been started during chronic infection were enrolled as participants. Plasma HIV-1 RNA had been undetectable (below 50 copies/mL) in participants for at least 4 years. To be included, a participant needed positive CMV serology and a CD4+ T cell count above 400 cells/uL. Before stimulation, PBMCs were isolated using density centrifugation and then depleted of CD8+ T cells. CD8-depleted PBMCs were stimulated for 18 hours with anti-CD28/CD49d costimulation, CD40-blocking antibody and enfuvirtide to prevent new infections. Cell sorting was performed on a Beckman Coulter MoFlo Legacy or XDP sorter, and dead cells were excluded with propidium iodide. Genomic DNA was extracted using the QIAamp DNA Mini Kit for samples with more than one million cells and using the Quick-DNA Microprep Kit for all other samples.

Broad study findings and their caveats: Significantly lower TCRbeta richness was observed in CMV- and Gag-responding cells than in anti-CD3/anti-CD28-responding cells, and higher oligoclonality was observed in CMV-responding cells than in CD3/CD28-stimulated and Gag-responding cells. Bulk TCR analyses could not be limited to the rare CMV-responding cells that actually contained HIV-1 proviruses. Within the same sorted populations, how oligoclonal the TCRs were correlated with how oligoclonal the proviruses were. Antigen-responding cells were enriched for expanded CDR3beta sequences that were degenerate, which suggests that CD4+ responses to CMV and Gag underwent convergent selection. Few individuals were included in the study, and only a limited range of antigens was tested.

From the cysteine through the phenylalanine, the CDR3 covers 14 amino acids. The sequence is cut down to CDR3 DNA, 42 bases in frame from base 1. Taken from the germline V gene, the CDR1 and CDR2 loops are SGHTA and FQGNSA. Trimming removed 6 bases from V and 0 bases from J; the gene matches leave 1 base unexplained. The immunoSEQ hsTCRB assay version 4, run in survey mode, was used to sequence TCRbeta repertoires from genomic DNA. Genomic DNA was diluted to roughly 9.5 ng/uL, using up to about 1 ug per sample for TCRbeta sequencing. As for the authors' bioinformatics: TCRbeta data analysis was done in ImmunoSeq Analyzer 3.0, and diversity was calculated on productive nucleotide rearrangements. Lower-bound TCR diversity was estimated with the improved Chao index, and clonality with the Gini coefficient using the Immunarch R package. Different nucleotide rearrangements encoding the same CDR3beta amino acid sequence were counted as distinct clonotypes. Differential abundance analysis identified TCRbeta sequences significantly enriched in antigen-responding cells relative to anti-CD3/anti-CD28-activated cells. GLIPH2 clustered TCRs by predicted peptide-MHC specificity, both within individual participants and across merged participant data sets. Sourced from immuneACCESS, this table was stored by TCRdb with only in-frame sequences that have V and J called. A share of the clones is absent; for the studies checked, an unresolved V gene accounts for under half, and the remainder has no known explanation. V and J calls and clone size follow that table, whereas D and trimming were derived from the DNA. Recorded for this sample are 45,000 to 55,000 clones; around 75% of them occurred a single time. 2.5% to 3.5% of the sample is held by the ten biggest clonotypes.

In this chain, TRBV7-2 is recombined with TRBJ1-2; TRBD1 agrees with 10 junctional bases. The specimen comprised CD4+ T cells sorted from PBMCs after 18-hour stimulation, sampled from a patient who received antiretroviral therapy. According to the study, the label for this sample's cell subset or site signals: CD40L-CD69- CD45RO-high memory CD4 T cells not responding to CMV lysate. The TCR sequence derives from an adult man with HIV who was CMV-seropositive. This receptor carries the CDR3 CASRGTGANYGYTF. The DNA is as follows: TGTGCCAGCAGAGGGACAGGGGCTAACTATGGCTACACCTTC.